Below, 11 T cell receptor beta chains from the same sample are listed, as sequenced in a study of tumor-infiltrating lymphocytes in primary liver carcinoma. Co-extraction of both nucleic acids (RNA and DNA) used roughly 20-33 mg of unsorted bulk tissue. From around 500 ng of total RNA, TCR beta-specific cDNA was reverse-transcribed using a constant-region primer. For TCR beta, libraries were produced by three nested multiplex PCR rounds using slightly modified ARM-PCR. Use of TRBV1-TRBV30 forward primers with a C-beta reverse primer characterized the first two PCR rounds, which lasted ten to eleven cycles each. One entry per CDR3 protein results from TCRdb running MiXCR on the multiplex PCR reads. The top ten clones hold approximately 35% of a sample with roughly 36,000 distinct CDR3 sequences, 60% to 80% of them seen once. Sequencing was done on a sample of tumor-adjacent normal liver tissue. The receptors shown here come from a man aged 40-49 years with primary liver carcinoma and hepatitis B virus infection.

With regard to this clonotype: A single base separates this from a much larger clone, so it may be a read error. V gene TRBV2 combines with J gene TRBJ2-7; D not resolved. Germline V gives CDR1 SNHLY, CDR2 FYNNEI. Trimming removed 0 bases from V and 3 bases from J, with 9 bases in between. The CDR3 is made up of 14 amino acids. CDR3 amino acids: CASSEAGTFYEQYF. The CDR3 DNA follows: TGTGCCAGCAGTGAAGCGGGCACTTTCTACGAGCAGTACTTC.

Many counts were recorded for this clonotype. This chain links TRBV7-8 with TRBJ2-7, with 7 bases fitting TRBD2. This CDR3 region has 17 residues. V lost 5 bases, J lost 6 bases, and 19 bases stayed unmatched. From germline, CDR1 is SGHVS and CDR2 FQNEAQ. CDR3 loop: CASSLKGGTTVTLEQYF. CDR3 DNA: TGTGCCAGCAGCCTGAAGGGAGGGACTACAGTTACCCTCGAGCAGTACTTC.

With regard to this clonotype: A read error may explain this, as a much larger clone is one base away. The CDR3 nucleotides read TGTGCCAGCAGTGAACAGGGTTTTCCTGAAGCTTTCTTT. It encodes CASSEQGFPEAFF. V and J are TRBV2 and TRBJ1-1; possibly TRBD1 for D (5 bases). This CDR3 has 13 residues. V was clipped by 2 bases and J by 6 bases, with 10 bases between them. CDR1 is SNHLY, CDR2 FYNNEI, per germline.

This clonotype was observed a few times. Possible read error: a much larger clone is one base away. The V gene is TRBV6-4, the J gene TRBJ2-2; 7 bases fit TRBD2. CDR3 length: 16 amino acids. J gave up 3 bases and V 3 bases, and 7 bases lay outside the gene matches. Germline V lookup: CDR1 MRHNA, CDR2 SNTAGT. CDR3 loop: CASSDAGTTDTGELFF. DNA for the CDR3: TGTGCCAGCAGTGATGCCGGGACTACAGACACCGGGGAGCTGTTTTTT.

Details on this clonotype: The junction differs from germline at one of its ends, possibly a read error. The chain combines TRBV10-3 with TRBJ2-3; tentative D call: TRBD2 (6 bases). This CDR3 has 13 amino acids. The germline gives CDR1 ENHRY, CDR2 SYGVKD. CDR3 coding DNA: TGTGGCATCGGGGAGGTGTACACAGATACGCAGTATTTT. Its protein product is CGIGEVYTDTQYF.

As to this clonotype: Relative to the germline gene, one junction end is altered; a read error may explain this. The chain is built from TRBV7-9 and TRBJ2-7, with D maybe TRBD2 (6 bases). Germline lookup yields CDR1 SEHNR and CDR2 FQNEAQ (reference sequence). CDR3 size: 15 residues. The DNA for the CDR3 is TGTGTCAGCAGCTTAGACGGCGGTGGCGGGGTCGGGCAGTACTTC. Translating it yields CVSSLDGGGGVGQYF.

Points on this clonotype: It is likely a read error, because the conserved phenylalanine at the end of the CDR3 is missing. The rearrangement uses TRBV11-2 and TRBJ2-1, with D possibly being TRBD1 or TRBD2 (5 bases each). V was shortened by 1 base and J by 13 bases, with 20 bases between the two germline ends. This CDR3 region has 15 residues. CDR1 is SGHAT and CDR2 is FQNNGV in the germline V gene. This chain's CDR3 is CASSLVLGERSEQFS. The CDR3 DNA is TGTGCCAGCAGCTTAGTGTTGGGGGAACGTAGTGAACAGTTCTCC.

The V call is TRBV28, the J call TRBJ2-1; 9 bases agree with TRBD2. V shed 5 bases and J 10 bases; nucleotides not matched to a gene: 18. Germline lookup yields CDR1 MDHEN and CDR2 SYDVKM. The CDR3 sequence is 17 residues long. Written as DNA, the CDR3 is TGTGCCAGCAGTCAGGGGACTAGCATTAGGTCAAATCGGGAGCAGTTCTTC. Its translation is CASSQGTSIRSNREQFF.

As to this clonotype: This clone may be a read error of a much larger clone one base away. The conserved phenylalanine or tryptophan is not found at the CDR3 terminus, so this likely reflects a read error. The gene calls are TRBV4-3 and TRBJ2-1, with 8 bases lining up with TRBD1. Germline CDR1 and CDR2: LGHNA and YSLEER. The CDR3 contains 15 residues. This CDR3 reads CAGSQFQGASDEQFL. The CDR3 bases are TGCGCCGGCAGCCAATTTCAGGGGGCTAGCGATGAGCAGTTCCTC.

The rearrangement uses TRBV29-1 and TRBJ2-7; D might be TRBD1 (6 bases). The CDR3 runs 13 residues. CDR1 and CDR2 (germline): SQVTM, ANQGSEA. CDR3 nucleotide sequence: TGCAACGTCAGACAGGAATACTCCTACGAGCAGTACTTC. Residues: CNVRQEYSYEQYF.

This clonotype is a singleton in its sample. At one end, the junction sequence differs from germline, possibly due to a read error. The V call is TRBV29-1, the J call TRBJ2-4; the D gene is possibly TRBD1 (6 bases). The germline V gene encodes CDR1 SQVTM and CDR2 ANQGSEA. CDR3 length: 15 amino acids. CDR3 amino acids: CSVVVGRRGKNIQYF. In DNA form, the CDR3 reads TGTAGCGTTGTCGTAGGACGCAGGGGCAAAAACATTCAGTACTTC. Drawing the rest from reference TRBV29-1 and TRBJ2-4, the complete variable domain is SAVISQKPSRDICQRGTSLTIQCQVDSQVTMMFWYRQQPGQSLTLIATANQGSEATYESGFVIDKFPISRPNLTFSTLTVSNMSPEDSSIYLCSVVVGRRGKNIQYFGAGTRLSVL.